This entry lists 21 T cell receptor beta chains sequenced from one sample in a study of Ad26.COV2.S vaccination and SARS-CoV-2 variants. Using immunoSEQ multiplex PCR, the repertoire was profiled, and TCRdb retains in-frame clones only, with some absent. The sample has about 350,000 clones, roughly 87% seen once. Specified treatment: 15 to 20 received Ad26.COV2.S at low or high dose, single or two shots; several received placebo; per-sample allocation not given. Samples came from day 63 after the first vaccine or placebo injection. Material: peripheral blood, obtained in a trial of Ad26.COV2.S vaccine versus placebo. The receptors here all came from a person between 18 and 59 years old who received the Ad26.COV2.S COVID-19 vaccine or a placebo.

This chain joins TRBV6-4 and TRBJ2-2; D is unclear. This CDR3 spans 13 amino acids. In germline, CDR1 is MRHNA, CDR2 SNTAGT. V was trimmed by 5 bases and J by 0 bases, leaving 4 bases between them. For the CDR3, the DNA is TGTGCCAGCAGTCCCTCGAACACCGGGGAGCTGTTTTTT. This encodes CASSPSNTGELFF.

CDR3 sequence (DNA): TGTGCCAGTAGTATCCCCGGGCTTAAGGAGACCCAGTACTTC. Protein: CASSIPGLKETQYF. The chain uses TRBV19 and TRBJ2-5; D gene unclear. Looked up from germline, CDR1 is LNHDA and CDR2 is SQIVND (reference sequence). V was shortened by 3 bases and J by 5 bases, with 13 bases between the two germline ends. The CDR3 has 14 amino acids. The entire variable domain, with the rest obtained from reference TRBV19 and TRBJ2-5, is as follows: DGGITQSPKYLFRKEGQNVTLSCEQNLNHDAMYWYRQDPGQGLRLIYYSQIVNDFQKGDIAEGYSVSREKKESFPLTVTSAQKNPTAFYLCASSIPGLKETQYFGPGTRLLVL.

The CDR3 sequence: CASSLTGKTGELFF. CDR3 nucleotides: TGTGCCAGCAGCTTAACTGGGAAAACCGGGGAGCTGTTTTTT. The genes are TRBV7-3 and TRBJ2-2; D gene unclear. Germline values: CDR1 SGHTA, CDR2 FQGTGA. This CDR3 is built from 14 residues. With 0 bases removed from V and 5 bases from J, the gap between germline ends came to 7 bases. The whole variable domain, remainder taken from reference TRBV7-3 and TRBJ2-2, is GAGVSQTPSNKVTEKGKYVELRCDPISGHTALYWYRQSLGQGPEFLIYFQGTGAADDSGLPNDRFFAVRPEGSVSTLKIQRTERGDSAVYLCASSLTGKTGELFFGEGSRLTVL.

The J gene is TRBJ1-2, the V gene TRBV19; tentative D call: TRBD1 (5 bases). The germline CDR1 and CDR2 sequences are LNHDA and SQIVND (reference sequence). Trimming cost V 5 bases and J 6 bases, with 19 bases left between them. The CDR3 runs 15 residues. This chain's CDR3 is CASSPHPGTSDGYTF. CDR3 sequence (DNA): TGTGCCAGTAGTCCCCATCCCGGGACTTCGGATGGCTACACCTTC.

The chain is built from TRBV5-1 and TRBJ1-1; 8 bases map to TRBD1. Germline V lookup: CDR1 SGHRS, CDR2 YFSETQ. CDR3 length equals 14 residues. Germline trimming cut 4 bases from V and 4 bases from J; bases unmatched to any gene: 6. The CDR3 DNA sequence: TGCGCCAGCAGCACACAGGGGGAAGGCACTGAAGCTTTCTTT. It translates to CASSTQGEGTEAFF.

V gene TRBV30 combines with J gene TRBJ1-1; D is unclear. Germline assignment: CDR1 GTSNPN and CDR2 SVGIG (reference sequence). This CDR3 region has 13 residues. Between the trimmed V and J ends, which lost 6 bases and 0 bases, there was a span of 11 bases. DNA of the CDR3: TGTGCCTGCCTCGATGATATGAACACTGAAGCTTTCTTT. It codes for CACLDDMNTEAFF.

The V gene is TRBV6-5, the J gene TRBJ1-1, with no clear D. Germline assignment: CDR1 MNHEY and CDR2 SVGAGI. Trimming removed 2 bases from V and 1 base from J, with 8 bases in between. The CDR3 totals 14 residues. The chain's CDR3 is CASSYEKWNTEAFF. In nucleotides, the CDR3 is TGTGCCAGCAGTTACGAAAAGTGGAACACTGAAGCTTTCTTT.

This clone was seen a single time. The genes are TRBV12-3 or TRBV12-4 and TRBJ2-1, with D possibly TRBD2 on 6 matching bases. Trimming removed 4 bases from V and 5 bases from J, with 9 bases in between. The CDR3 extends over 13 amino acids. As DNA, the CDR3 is TGTGCCAGCAGTTGGAGGGAGAACAATGAGCAGTTCTTC. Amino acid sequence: CASSWRENNEQFF.

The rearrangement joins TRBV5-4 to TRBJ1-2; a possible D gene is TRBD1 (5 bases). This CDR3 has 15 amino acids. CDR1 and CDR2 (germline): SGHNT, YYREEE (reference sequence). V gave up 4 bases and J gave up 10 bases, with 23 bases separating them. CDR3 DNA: TGTGCCAGCAGCCCCCGGGGGGGATCAAGTCCTTACTACACCTTC. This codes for CASSPRGGSSPYYTF.

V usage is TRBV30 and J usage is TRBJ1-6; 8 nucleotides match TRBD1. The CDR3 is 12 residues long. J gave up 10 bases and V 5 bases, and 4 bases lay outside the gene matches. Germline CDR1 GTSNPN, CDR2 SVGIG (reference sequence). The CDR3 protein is CAWGQGRSPLHF. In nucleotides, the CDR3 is TGTGCCTGGGGACAGGGAAGGTCACCCCTCCACTTT.

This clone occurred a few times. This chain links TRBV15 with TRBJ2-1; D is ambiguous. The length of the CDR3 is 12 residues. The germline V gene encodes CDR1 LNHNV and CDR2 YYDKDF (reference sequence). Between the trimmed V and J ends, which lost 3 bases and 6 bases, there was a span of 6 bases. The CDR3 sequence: CATSRRLNEQFF. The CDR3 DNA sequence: TGTGCCACCAGCAGGAGACTCAATGAGCAGTTCTTC.

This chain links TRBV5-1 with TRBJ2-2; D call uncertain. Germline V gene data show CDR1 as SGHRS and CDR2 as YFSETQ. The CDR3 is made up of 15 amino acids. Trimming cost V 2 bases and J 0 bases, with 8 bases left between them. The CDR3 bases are TGCGCCAGCAGCTTTGGCCCACCGAACACCGGGGAGCTGTTTTTT. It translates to CASSFGPPNTGELFF.

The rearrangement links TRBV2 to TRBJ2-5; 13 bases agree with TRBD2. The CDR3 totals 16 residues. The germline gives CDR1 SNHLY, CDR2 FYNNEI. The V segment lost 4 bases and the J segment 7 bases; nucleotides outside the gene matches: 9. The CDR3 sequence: CASSGTSGGPSWTQYF. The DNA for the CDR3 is TGTGCCAGCAGTGGGACTAGCGGGGGCCCCAGTTGGACCCAGTACTTC. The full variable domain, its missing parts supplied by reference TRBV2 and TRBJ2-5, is EPEVTQTPSHQVTQMGQEVILRCVPISNHLYFYWYRQILGQKVEFLVSFYNNEISEKSEIFDDQFSVERPDGSNFTLKIRSTKLEDSAMYFCASSGTSGGPSWTQYFGPGTRLLVL.

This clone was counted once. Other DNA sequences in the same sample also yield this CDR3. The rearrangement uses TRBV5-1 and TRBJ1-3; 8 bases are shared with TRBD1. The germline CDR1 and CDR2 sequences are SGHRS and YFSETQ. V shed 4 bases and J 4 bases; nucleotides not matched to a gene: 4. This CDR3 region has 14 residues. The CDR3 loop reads CASSPGQGGNTIYF. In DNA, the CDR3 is TGCGCCAGCAGCCCAGGACAGGGAGGAAACACCATATATTTT.

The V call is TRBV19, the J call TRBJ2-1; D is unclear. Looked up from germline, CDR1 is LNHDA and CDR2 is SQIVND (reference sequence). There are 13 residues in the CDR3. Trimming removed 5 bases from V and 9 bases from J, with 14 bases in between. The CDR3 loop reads CASSASTAVEQFF. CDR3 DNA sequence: TGTGCCAGTAGTGCGAGTACAGCCGTTGAGCAGTTCTTC.

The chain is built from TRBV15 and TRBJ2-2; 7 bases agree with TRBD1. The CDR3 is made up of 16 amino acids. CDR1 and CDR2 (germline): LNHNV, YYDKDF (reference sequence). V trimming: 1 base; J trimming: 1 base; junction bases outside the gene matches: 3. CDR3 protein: CATSRGYRGNTGELFF. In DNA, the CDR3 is TGTGCCACCAGCAGAGGATACAGGGGGAACACCGGGGAGCTGTTTTTT.

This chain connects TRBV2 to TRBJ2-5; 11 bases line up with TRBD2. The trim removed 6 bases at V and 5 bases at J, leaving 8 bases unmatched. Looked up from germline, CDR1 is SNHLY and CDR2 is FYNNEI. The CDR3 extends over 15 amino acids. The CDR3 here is CASRMETSGAETQYF. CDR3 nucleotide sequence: TGTGCCAGCAGGATGGAGACTAGCGGGGCGGAGACCCAGTACTTC.

The CDR3 protein is CASCRLGNTIYF. The CDR3 DNA reads as TGTGCCAGCTGTCGACTGGGAAACACCATATATTTT. V usage is TRBV12-3 or TRBV12-4 and J usage is TRBJ1-3, with D hard to call. The CDR3 covers 12 residues. Trimming left V 8 bases short and J 4 bases short, with 9 bases between.

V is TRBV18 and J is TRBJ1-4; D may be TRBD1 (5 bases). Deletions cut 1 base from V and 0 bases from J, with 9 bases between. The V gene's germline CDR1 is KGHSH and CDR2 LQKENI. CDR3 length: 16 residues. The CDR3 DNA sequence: TGTGCCAGCTCACCACAGGGGCTTGCAACTAATGAAAAACTGTTTTTT. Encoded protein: CASSPQGLATNEKLFF.

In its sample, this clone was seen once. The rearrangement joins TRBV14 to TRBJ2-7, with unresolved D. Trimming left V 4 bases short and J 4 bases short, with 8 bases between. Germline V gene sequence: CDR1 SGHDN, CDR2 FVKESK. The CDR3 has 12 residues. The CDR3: CASSPGYYEQYF. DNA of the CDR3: TGTGCCAGCAGCCCTGGGTATTACGAGCAGTACTTC.

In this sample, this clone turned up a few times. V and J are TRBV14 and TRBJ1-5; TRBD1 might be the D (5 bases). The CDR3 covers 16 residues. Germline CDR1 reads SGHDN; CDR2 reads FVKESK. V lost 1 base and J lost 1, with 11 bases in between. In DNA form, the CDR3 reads TGTGCCAGCAGCCAAGGCGGGGGGTTGAGCAATCAGCCCCAGCATTTT. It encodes CASSQGGGLSNQPQHF.